This T cell receptor (beta chain) was recorded in a study of early T cells in non-severe SARS-CoV-2 infection. Overall study context: Investigators sequenced bulk RNA drawn from unsorted whole blood, and chains remained unpaired.

This clonotype was seen at least ten times. Antigen: not known. cDNA molecules, individually, were tagged with unique molecular identifiers. TCRdb redid the calling of the 5' RACE reads with MiXCR, one entry per CDR3 protein. Found here are roughly 32,000 distinct CDR3 sequences, around 5.6% of them singletons; the top ten hold approximately 7.5%. Study-wide results and limits: Matching with VDJdb favored anti-spike CD8 responses (missing private and CD4 specificities).

This CDR3 is 15 amino acids long. V lost 0 bases to trimming and J lost 7 bases, with 13 bases between them. CDR1 is LNHNV, CDR2 YYDKDF, per germline (reference sequence). The chain uses TRBV15 and TRBJ1-5; D unresolved. Sequencing was performed on whole blood. This clonotype was obtained from an adult who was a healthcare worker with PCR-confirmed SARS-CoV-2 infection or an uninfected control (not recorded which). CDR3: CATSRDRWGWQPQHF. The CDR3 nucleotides read TGTGCCACCAGCAGAGATCGTTGGGGATGGCAGCCCCAGCATTTT.